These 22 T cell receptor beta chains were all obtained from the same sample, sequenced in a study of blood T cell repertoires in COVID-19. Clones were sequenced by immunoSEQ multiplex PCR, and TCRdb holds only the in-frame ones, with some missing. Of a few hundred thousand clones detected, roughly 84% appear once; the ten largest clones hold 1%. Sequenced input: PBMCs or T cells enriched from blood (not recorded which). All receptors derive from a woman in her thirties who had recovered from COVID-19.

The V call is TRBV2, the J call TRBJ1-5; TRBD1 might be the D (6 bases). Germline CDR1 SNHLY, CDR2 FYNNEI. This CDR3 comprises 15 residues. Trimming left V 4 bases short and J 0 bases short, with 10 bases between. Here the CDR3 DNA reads TGTGCCAGCAGTGGACAGGTGAATAGCAATCAGCCCCAGCATTTT. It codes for CASSGQVNSNQPQHF.

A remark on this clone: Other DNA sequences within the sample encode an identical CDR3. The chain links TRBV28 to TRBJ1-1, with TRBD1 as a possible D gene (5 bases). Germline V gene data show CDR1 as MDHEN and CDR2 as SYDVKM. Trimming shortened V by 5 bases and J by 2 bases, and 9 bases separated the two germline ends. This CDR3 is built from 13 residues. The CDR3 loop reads CASSPQGNTEAFF. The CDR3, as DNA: TGTGCCAGCAGTCCTCAGGGAAACACTGAAGCTTTCTTT.

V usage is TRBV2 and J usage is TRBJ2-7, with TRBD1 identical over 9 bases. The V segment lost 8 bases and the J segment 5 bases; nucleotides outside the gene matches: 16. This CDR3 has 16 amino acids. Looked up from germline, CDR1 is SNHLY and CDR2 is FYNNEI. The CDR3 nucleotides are TGTGCCAGCTGCGCCGGACAGGGGACCAGGTATAACGAGCAGTACTTC. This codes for CASCAGQGTRYNEQYF. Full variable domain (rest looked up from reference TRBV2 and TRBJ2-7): EPEVTQTPSHQVTQMGQEVILRCVPISNHLYFYWYRQILGQKVEFLVSFYNNEISEKSEIFDDQFSVERPDGSNFTLKIRSTKLEDSAMYFCASCAGQGTRYNEQYFGPGTRLTVT.

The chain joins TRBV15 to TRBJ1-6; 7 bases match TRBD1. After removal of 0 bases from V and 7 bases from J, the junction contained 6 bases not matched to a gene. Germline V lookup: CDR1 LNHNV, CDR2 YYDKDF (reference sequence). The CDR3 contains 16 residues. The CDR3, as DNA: TGTGCCACCAGCAGAGAATCGATCAGGGGGAATTCACCCCTCCACTTT. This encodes CATSRESIRGNSPLHF.

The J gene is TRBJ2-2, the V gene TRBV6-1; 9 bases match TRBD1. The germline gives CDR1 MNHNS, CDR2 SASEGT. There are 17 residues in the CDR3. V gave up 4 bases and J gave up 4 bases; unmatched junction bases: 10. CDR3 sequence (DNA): TGTGCCAGCAGTGGGACTACAGGACAGGGGCGCACCGGGGAGCTGTTTTTT. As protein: CASSGTTGQGRTGELFF.

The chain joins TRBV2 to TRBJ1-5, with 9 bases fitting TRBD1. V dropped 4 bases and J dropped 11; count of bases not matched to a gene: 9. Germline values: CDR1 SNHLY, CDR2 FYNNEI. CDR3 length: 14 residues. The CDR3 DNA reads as TGTGCCAGCAGTGCGGGACAGGGCTTTATGGCCCAGCATTTT. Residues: CASSAGQGFMAQHF.

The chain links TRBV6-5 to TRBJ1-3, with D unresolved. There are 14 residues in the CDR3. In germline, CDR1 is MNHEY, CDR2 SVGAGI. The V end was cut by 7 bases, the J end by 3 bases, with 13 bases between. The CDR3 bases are TGTGCCAGCACTCCGGATAGCGGTGGAAACACCATATATTTT. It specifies CASTPDSGGNTIYF.

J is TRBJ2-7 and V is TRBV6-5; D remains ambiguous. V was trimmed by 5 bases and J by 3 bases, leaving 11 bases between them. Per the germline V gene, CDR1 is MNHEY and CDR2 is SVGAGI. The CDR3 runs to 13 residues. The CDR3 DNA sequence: TGTGCCAGCAGTCCTGTGCAGTTCTACGAGCAGTACTTC. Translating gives CASSPVQFYEQYF.

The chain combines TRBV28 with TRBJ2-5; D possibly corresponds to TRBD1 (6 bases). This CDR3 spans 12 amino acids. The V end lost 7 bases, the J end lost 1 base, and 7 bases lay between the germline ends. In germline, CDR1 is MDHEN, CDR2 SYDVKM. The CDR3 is CASTDSQETQYF. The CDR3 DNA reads TGTGCCAGCACGGACAGCCAAGAGACCCAGTACTTC. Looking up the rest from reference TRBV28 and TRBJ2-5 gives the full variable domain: DVKVTQSSRYLVKRTGEKVFLECVQDMDHENMFWYRQDPGLGLRLIYFSYDVKMKEKGDIPEGYSVSREKKERFSLILESASTNQTSMYLCASTDSQETQYFGPGTRLLVL.

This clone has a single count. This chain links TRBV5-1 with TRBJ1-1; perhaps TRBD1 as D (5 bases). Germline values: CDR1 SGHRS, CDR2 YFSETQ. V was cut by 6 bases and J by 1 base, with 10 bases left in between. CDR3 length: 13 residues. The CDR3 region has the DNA TGCGCCAGCACAAGGGACTCGAACACTGAAGCTTTCTTT. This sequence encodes CASTRDSNTEAFF.

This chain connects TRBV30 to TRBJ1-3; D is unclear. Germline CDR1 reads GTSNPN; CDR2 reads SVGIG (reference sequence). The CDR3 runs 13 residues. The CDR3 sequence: CGRMEGSGNTIYF. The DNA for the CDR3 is TGTGGTAGGATGGAGGGCTCTGGAAACACCATATATTTT.

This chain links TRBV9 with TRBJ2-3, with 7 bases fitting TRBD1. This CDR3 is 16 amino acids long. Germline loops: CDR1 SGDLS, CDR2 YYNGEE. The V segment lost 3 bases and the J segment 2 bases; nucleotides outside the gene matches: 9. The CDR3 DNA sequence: TGTGCCAGCAGCGCACACTCCAGGGGGTACACAGATACGCAGTATTTT. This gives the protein CASSAHSRGYTDTQYF. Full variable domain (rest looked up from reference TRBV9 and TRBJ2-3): DSGVTQTPKHLITATGQRVTLRCSPRSGDLSVYWYQQSLDQGLQFLIQYYNGEERAKGNILERFSAQQFPDLHSELNLSSLELGDSALYFCASSAHSRGYTDTQYFGPGTRLTVL.

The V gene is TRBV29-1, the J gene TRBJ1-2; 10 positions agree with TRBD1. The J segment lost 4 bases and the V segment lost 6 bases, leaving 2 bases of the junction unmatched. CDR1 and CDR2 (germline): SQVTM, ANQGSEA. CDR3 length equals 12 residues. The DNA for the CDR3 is TGCAGCGTGGACAGGGGGACCTATGGCTACACCTTC. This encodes CSVDRGTYGYTF.

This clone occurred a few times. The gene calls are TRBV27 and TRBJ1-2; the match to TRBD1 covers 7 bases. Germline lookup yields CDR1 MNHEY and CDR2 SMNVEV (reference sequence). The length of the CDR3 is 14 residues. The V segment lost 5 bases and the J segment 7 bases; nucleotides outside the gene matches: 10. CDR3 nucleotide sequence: TGTGCCAGCAGTCCATCGTCCAGGGGGTTTGGCTACACCTTC. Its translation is CASSPSSRGFGYTF.

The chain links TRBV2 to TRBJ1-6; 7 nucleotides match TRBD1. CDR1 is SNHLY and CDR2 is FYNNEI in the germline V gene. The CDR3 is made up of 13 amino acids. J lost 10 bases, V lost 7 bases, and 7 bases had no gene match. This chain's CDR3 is CASTRDRGSPLHF. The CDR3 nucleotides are TGTGCCAGCACCCGGGACAGAGGCTCACCCCTCCACTTT. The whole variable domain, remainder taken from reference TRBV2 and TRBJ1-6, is EPEVTQTPSHQVTQMGQEVILRCVPISNHLYFYWYRQILGQKVEFLVSFYNNEISEKSEIFDDQFSVERPDGSNFTLKIRSTKLEDSAMYFCASTRDRGSPLHFGNGTRLTVT.

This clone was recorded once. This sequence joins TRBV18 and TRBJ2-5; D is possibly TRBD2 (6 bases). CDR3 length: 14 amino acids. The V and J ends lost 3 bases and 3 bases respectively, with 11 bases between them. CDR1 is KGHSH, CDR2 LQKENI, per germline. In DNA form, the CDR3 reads TGTGCCAGCTCACCCCTGCGGGGAAAAGAGACCCAGTACTTC. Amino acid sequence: CASSPLRGKETQYF.

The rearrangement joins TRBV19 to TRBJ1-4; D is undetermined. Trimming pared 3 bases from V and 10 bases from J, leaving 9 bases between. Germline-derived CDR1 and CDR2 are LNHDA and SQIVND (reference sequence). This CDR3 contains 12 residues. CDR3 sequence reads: CASSIEAGKLFF. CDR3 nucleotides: TGTGCCAGTAGTATTGAAGCGGGAAAACTGTTTTTT.

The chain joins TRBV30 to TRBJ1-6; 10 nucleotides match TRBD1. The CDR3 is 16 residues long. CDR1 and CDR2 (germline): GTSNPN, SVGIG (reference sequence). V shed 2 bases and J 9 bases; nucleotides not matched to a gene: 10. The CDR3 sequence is CAWSNRDRGVGSPLHF. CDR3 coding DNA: TGTGCCTGGAGTAACAGGGACAGGGGTGTTGGTTCACCCCTCCACTTT. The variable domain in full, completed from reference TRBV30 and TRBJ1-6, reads SQTIHQWPATLVQPVGSPLSLECTVEGTSNPNLYWYRQAAGRGLQLLFYSVGIGQISSEVPQNLSASRPQDRQFILSSKKLLLSDSGFYLCAWSNRDRGVGSPLHFGNGTRLTVT.

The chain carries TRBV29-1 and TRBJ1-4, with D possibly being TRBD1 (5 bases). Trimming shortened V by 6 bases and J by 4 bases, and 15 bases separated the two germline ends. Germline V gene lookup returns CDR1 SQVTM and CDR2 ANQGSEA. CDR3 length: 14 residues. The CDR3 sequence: CSVAQGLSNEKLFF. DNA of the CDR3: TGCAGCGTCGCGCAGGGACTGAGTAATGAAAAACTGTTTTTT.

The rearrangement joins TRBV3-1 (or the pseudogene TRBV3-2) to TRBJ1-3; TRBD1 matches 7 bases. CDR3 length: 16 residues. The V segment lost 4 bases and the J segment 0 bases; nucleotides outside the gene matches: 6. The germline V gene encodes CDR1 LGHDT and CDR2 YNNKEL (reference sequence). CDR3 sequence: CASSRTGPFSGNTIYF. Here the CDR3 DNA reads TGTGCCAGCAGCCGGACAGGCCCATTCTCTGGAAACACCATATATTTT.

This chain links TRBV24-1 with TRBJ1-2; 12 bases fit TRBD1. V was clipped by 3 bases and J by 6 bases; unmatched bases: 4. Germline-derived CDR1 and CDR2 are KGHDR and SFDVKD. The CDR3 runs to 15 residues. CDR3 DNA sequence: TGTGCCACCAGTGATGCGGGACAGGGGGCAAATGGCTACACCTTC. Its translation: CATSDAGQGANGYTF.

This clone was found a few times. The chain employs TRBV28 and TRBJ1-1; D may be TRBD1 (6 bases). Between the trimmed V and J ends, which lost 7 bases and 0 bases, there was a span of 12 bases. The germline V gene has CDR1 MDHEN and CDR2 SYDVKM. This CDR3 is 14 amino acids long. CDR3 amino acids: CASNPDRLNTEAFF. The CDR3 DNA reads TGTGCCAGCAACCCGGACAGACTGAACACTGAAGCTTTCTTT. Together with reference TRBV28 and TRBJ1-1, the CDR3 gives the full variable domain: DVKVTQSSRYLVKRTGEKVFLECVQDMDHENMFWYRQDPGLGLRLIYFSYDVKMKEKGDIPEGYSVSREKKERFSLILESASTNQTSMYLCASNPDRLNTEAFFGQGTRLTVV.